These 4 T cell receptor beta chains share one sample of origin, sequenced in a study of shared clonotypes between healthy human individuals. Naive CD8 cells comprised CD45RO-negative, CCR7-positively selected cells, excluding terminally differentiated effector memory CD45RA+ cells. Here immunoSEQ multiplex PCR was the method, and the copy in TCRdb shows in-frame clones only, minus some. The sample shows fewer than 800,000 clones, 90% to 95% of them seen only once. The material sequenced was naive CD8+ T cells sorted from blood. These TCRs come from a man aged 25 to 40 in good health.

The rearrangement joins TRBV29-1 to TRBJ2-2; 10 nucleotides match TRBD1. Germline V gene lookup returns CDR1 SQVTM and CDR2 ANQGSEA. The length of the CDR3 is 16 residues. The junction had 6 bases not matched to a gene; V was cut back by 4 bases and J by 1 base. CDR3 bases: TGCAGCGTTGTAATGGACAGGGGGAAGAACACCGGGGAGCTGTTTTTT. Protein: CSVVMDRGKNTGELFF.

This sequence joins TRBV11-3 and TRBJ2-5; D gene ambiguous. The CDR3 length is 15 residues. Trimming shortened V by 5 bases and J by 1 base, and 14 bases separated the two germline ends. Germline V gene lookup returns CDR1 SGHNT and CDR2 YENEEA. CDR3 residues: CASSTGQTAQETQYF. DNA for the CDR3: TGTGCCAGCAGCACGGGCCAAACGGCCCAAGAGACCCAGTACTTC.

In regard to this clone: This sample includes further DNA sequences coding for the same CDR3. The CDR3 nucleotides are TGCGCCAGCAGCCAAGATCCCCGGAGCTCCTACGAGCAGTACTTC. Protein sequence: CASSQDPRSSYEQYF. The genes are TRBV4-1 and TRBJ2-7; D unresolved. V gave up 0 bases and J gave up 0 bases, with 9 bases separating them. The CDR3 loop spans 15 amino acids. CDR1 is MGHRA and CDR2 is YSYEKL in the germline V gene.

The V gene is TRBV5-6, the J gene TRBJ2-7, with TRBD1 matching 8 bases. Trimming removed 3 bases from V and 2 bases from J; junction bases left unmatched: 4. The CDR3 consists of 14 residues. CDR1 and CDR2 (germline): SGHDT, YYEEEE. CDR3 amino acids: CASSSSTGAYEQYF. The CDR3 DNA reads as TGTGCCAGCAGCTCTTCGACAGGGGCCTACGAGCAGTACTTC. Filled out from reference TRBV5-6 and TRBJ2-7, the complete variable domain reads DAGVTQSPTHLIKTRGQQVTLRCSPKSGHDTVSWYQQALGQGPQFIFQYYEEEERQRGNFPDRFSGHQFPNYSSELNVNALLLGDSALYLCASSSSTGAYEQYFGPGTRLTVT.